This T cell receptor (beta chain) was recorded in a study of blood T cells in healthy people across ages. Points from the study as a whole: Measured against age, TCR beta diversity per million T cells decreased in a roughly linear manner. Strong correlation existed between TCR beta diversity and naive T cell percentage. Using unsorted PBMCs precluded a conclusive naive versus antigen-experienced comparison.

Through a sample-barcoded 5' primer and a J-beta primer mix, a second PCR was run for roughly 7 to 12 cycles. There were at least 3 million CDR3-containing paired-end reads obtained from each sample. Via MiXCR, TCRdb re-called the 5' RACE reads, giving one row per CDR3 protein. The sample contains about 670,000 distinct CDR3 sequences, over 40% of which appear only once. The CDR3 extends over 15 amino acids. The V end lost 4 bases, the J end lost 0 bases, and 10 bases lay between the germline ends. The germline gives CDR1 SNHLY, CDR2 FYNNEI. At least ten counts were recorded for this clonotype. As yet, its antigen is unknown.

This chain joins TRBV2 and TRBJ2-1, with D uncertain. The sequence was collected from a woman older than 75 in good health. Sequenced input: blood. The CDR3 region is CASSGAQSSYNEQFF. Here the CDR3 DNA reads TGTGCCAGCAGTGGAGCGCAGAGCTCCTACAATGAGCAGTTCTTC. Drawing the rest from reference TRBV2 and TRBJ2-1, the complete variable domain is EPEVTQTPSHQVTQMGQEVILRCVPISNHLYFYWYRQILGQKVEFLVSFYNNEISEKSEIFDDQFSVERPDGSNFTLKIRSTKLEDSAMYFCASSGAQSSYNEQFFGPGTRLTVL.